This T cell receptor (beta chain) was sequenced during a study of blood T cells in healthy people across ages. The V and J ends lost 5 bases and 7 bases respectively, with 17 bases between them. The CDR3 has 14 residues. Germline CDR1 and CDR2: SGHAT and FQNNGV. This clonotype has just a few counts. The second PCR ran about 6 to 11 cycles with a sample-barcoded 5' primer and J-beta primers. TCRdb reprocessed the 5' RACE reads with MiXCR, giving one entry per CDR3 protein. The sample lists roughly 800,000 distinct CDR3 sequences, about 26% occurring once. These data were also filed under a second study, of T cells of mothers and their children.

This clonotype was sampled from a boy aged 5-17 years in good health. Material for sequencing was blood. V is TRBV11-2 and J is TRBJ1-2; tentatively, D is TRBD1 (6 bases). CDR3 DNA: TGTGCCAGCAGCACCCAACTTGGGGGCCGTGGCTACACCTTC. Its protein product is CASSTQLGGRGYTF.